These T cell receptor beta chains were read from a single sample in a study of blood T cells in healthy people across ages. TCRdb analysed the 5' RACE reads with MiXCR anew, one entry per CDR3 protein. The sample consists of 600,000 or so distinct CDR3 sequences, 45% to 55% of them appearing once. Sequenced material: blood. The receptors stem from a man aged 80 or over in good health. Both conserved end residues are part of each CDR3. D genes are given only for firm matches. A clone size is listed for some rows: how often the clone was seen (once, few, many), or a class if it is expanded.

>12|NA|TRBJ2-5|NA|TRBV20-1
TGCAGTGCTAGAGGTCCCCCCGGGACCCAGTACTTC
CSARGPPGTQYF
>16|NA|TRBJ2-7|many|TRBV6-6
TGTGCCAGCAGTTCTCAAGCGCGGCACCCGCCCTACGAGCAGTACTTC
CASSSQARHPPYEQYF
>15|NA|TRBJ2-3|NA|TRBV7-2
TGTGCCAGCAGCTTGGGCTTTTCTTGGACAGATACGCAGTATTTT
CASSLGFSWTDTQYF
>11|NA|TRBJ2-7|NA|TRBV6-2/TRBV6-3
TGTGCCAGCAGTAGGATCGACGAGCAGTACTTC
CASSRIDEQYF
>14|NA|TRBJ2-6|NA|TRBV29-1
TGCAGCGTTGATGGACAGCCAGGGGCCAACGTCCTGACTTTC
CSVDGQPGANVLTF
>16|NA|TRBJ1-6|NA|TRBV6-1
TGTGCCAGCAGTGAATCCCTGAGCTCCTATAATTCACCCCTCCACTTT
CASSESLSSYNSPLHF
>14|TRBD1|TRBJ2-1|NA|TRBV12-5
TGTGCTAGTGTTCCGGGACAGGGCTACAATGAGCAGTTCTTC
CASVPGQGYNEQFF
>16|NA|TRBJ2-3|NA|TRBV7-2
TGTGCCAGCAGCTTAGGAGTTGACTACATCACAGATACGCGGTATTTT
CASSLGVDYITDTRYF
>13|NA|TRBJ2-5|NA|TRBV4-1
TGCGCCAGCAGCCCCGACTGGGAAGAGACCCAGTACTTC
CASSPDWEETQYF
>12|NA|TRBJ2-7|NA|TRBV20-1
TGCAGTGCTAGAGAGCCGTACTACGAGCAGTACTTC
CSAREPYYEQYF
>15|NA|TRBJ2-4|NA|TRBV6-6
TGTGCCAGCAGTTACCTGGCCTTGGCCAAAACCATTCAGTACTTC
CASSYLALAKTIQYF
>15|NA|TRBJ1-1|once|TRBV20-1
TGCAGTGCTAGACCTACCGGGGCAGGAGGAGCTGAAGCTTTCTTT
CSARPTGAGGAEAFF
>17|TRBD2|TRBJ2-1|many|TRBV6-5
TGTGCCAGCAGTTACTCGACGGCGGGAGATTACTACAATGAGCAGTTCTTC
CASSYSTAGDYYNEQFF
>11|NA|TRBJ2-5|NA|TRBV6-2/TRBV6-3
TGTGCCACCCTCGTCGTCGAGACCCAGTACTTC
CATLVVETQYF
>13|NA|TRBJ2-5|NA|TRBV29-1
TGCAGCGTTACCCGGGACCGCCAAGAGACCCAGTACTTC
CSVTRDRQETQYF
>16|TRBD2|TRBJ2-3|few|TRBV11-1
TGTGCCAGCAGCTTATTAGCGGGAGTTAGCACAGATACGCAGTATTTT
CASSLLAGVSTDTQYF
>15|TRBD1|TRBJ2-1|few|TRBV4-3
TGCGCCAGCAGCCAATTTGGACAGGGGCACAATGAGCAGTTCTTC
CASSQFGQGHNEQFF
>11|NA|TRBJ2-5|few|TRBV20-1
TGCAGTGCTAGAGCTGATGGGGAGCAGTACTTC
CSARADGEQYF
>16|NA|TRBJ1-1|NA|TRBV25-1
TGTGCCAGCAGTGAAGAAGGACAGAAAGATGACACTGAAGCTTTCTTT
CASSEEGQKDDTEAFF
>14|TRBD2|TRBJ2-1|NA|TRBV7-9
TGTGCCAGGGGGACTAGCGGGAGATACAATGAGCAGTTCTTC
CARGTSGRYNEQFF
>11|NA|TRBJ2-1|NA|TRBV9
TGTGCCAGCGGTAGTGACAATGAGCAGTTCTTC
CASGSDNEQFF
>15|NA|TRBJ2-7|few|TRBV7-2
TGTGCCAGCAGACGAGGGGTTGCTAGCTCCTACGAGCAGTACTTC
CASRRGVASSYEQYF
>20|TRBD2|TRBJ2-7|NA|TRBV7-6
TGTGCCAGCAGCACAAAACCGGGACTAGCGGGAGCTGGGTTTCCCTACGAGCAGTACTTC
CASSTKPGLAGAGFPYEQYF
>14|NA|TRBJ1-1|NA|TRBV5-1
TGCGCCAGCAGCTTTGGGACCGCCGTCGCTGAAGCTTTCTTT
CASSFGTAVAEAFF
>15|NA|TRBJ1-4|few|TRBV5-1
TGCGCCAGCAGCGAGCGGGGGCGCCGCGATGAAAAACTGTTTTTT
CASSERGRRDEKLFF
>14|TRBD1|TRBJ1-1|NA|TRBV20-1
TGCAGTGCTAGAGATTACAGGGGAGGCACTGAAGCTTTCTTT
CSARDYRGGTEAFF
>14|NA|TRBJ2-3|few|TRBV7-2
TGTGCCAGCAGCTCGTCCGGAGGGCGAGATACGCAGTATTTT
CASSSSGGRDTQYF
>14|TRBD1|TRBJ1-5|once|TRBV2
TGTGCCAGCAGTGATCTGACAGGGGGACTGCCCCAGCATTTT
CASSDLTGGLPQHF
>15|NA|TRBJ2-7|many|TRBV4-3
TGCGCCAGCAGCCAATTAGGGACTCCCACCTACGAGCAGTACTTC
CASSQLGTPTYEQYF
>13|NA|TRBJ2-7|few|TRBV10-3
TGTGCCACCTCAATTGACCAAATCCACGAGCAGTACTTC
CATSIDQIHEQYF
>12|NA|TRBJ2-1|NA|TRBV6-5
TGTGCCAGCGGGGGGTTCTACAATGAGCAGTTCTTC
CASGGFYNEQFF
>16|TRBD1|TRBJ2-1|NA|TRBV7-2
TGTGCCAGCAGCAGTCACAGGGGGCAAGGTTTGGAGGAGCAGTTCTTC
CASSSHRGQGLEEQFF
>13|NA|TRBJ2-7|few|TRBV20-1
TGCAGTGTTCCCTTGGGCTCCTCCTACGAGCAGTACTTC
CSVPLGSSYEQYF
>17|TRBD1|TRBJ1-5|NA|TRBV6-6
TGTGCCAGCTGGAGTCAGGGACAGGGGGCCACCAATCAGCCCCAGCATTTT
CASWSQGQGATNQPQHF
>14|NA|TRBJ2-7|NA|TRBV11-2
TGTGCCAGCAGATACATGGCGGTCTCCTACGAGCAGTACTTC
CASRYMAVSYEQYF
>15|TRBD1|TRBJ2-7|NA|TRBV20-1
TGCAGTGCTAGAACTAGGACAGGGGGCGGGTACGAGCAGTACTTC
CSARTRTGGGYEQYF
>12|NA|TRBJ2-2|NA|TRBV6-5
TGTGCCAGCAGCCGGGCTGTCGGGGAGCTGTTTTTT
CASSRAVGELFF
>17|TRBD1|TRBJ2-7|few|TRBV20-1
TGCAGTGCTAGACCCCACGGGACAGGGAAGGGTACGGGGGAGCAGTACTTC
CSARPHGTGKGTGEQYF
>11|TRBD1|TRBJ1-4|NA|TRBV3-1
TGTGCCAGCAGCCGTGGGACAGGGTTGTTTTTT
CASSRGTGLFF
>15|NA|TRBJ1-2|NA|TRBV5-6
TGTGCCAGCAGCTTTTCTATCAGTTCTAACTATGGCTGCACCTTC
CASSFSISSNYGCTF
>13|NA|TRBJ2-7|few|TRBV7-6
TGTGCCAGCAGCTTAGGTGTAGGCATCGAGCAGTACTTC
CASSLGVGIEQYF
>14|NA|TRBJ1-4|once|TRBV7-2
TGTGCCAGCAGCTTCCCGGGAGGAAGAGAAAAACTGTTTTTT
CASSFPGGREKLFF
>13|NA|TRBJ2-7|NA|TRBV27
TGTGCCAGCAGTTTATCCCATTCCTACGAGCAGTACTTC
CASSLSHSYEQYF
>15|TRBD2|TRBJ2-1|NA|TRBV7-8
TGTGCCAGCAGCTTAGGGGCTAGCGGGGGTTATGAGCAGTTCTTC
CASSLGASGGYEQFF
>14|NA|TRBJ2-1|NA|TRBV3-1
TGTGCCAGCAGCCAAGGCGGGGGCCCCAATGAGCAGTTCTTC
CASSQGGGPNEQFF
>16|TRBD1|TRBJ1-2|few|TRBV15
TGTGCCACTAGCAGAGGCACCGGGACAGAAAGGAGGGGCTACACCTTC
CATSRGTGTERRGYTF
>13|TRBD2|TRBJ2-3|once|TRBV6-2/TRBV6-3
TGTGCCGGCAGTCGGGGGGGCGTTGATACGCAGTATTTT
CAGSRGGVDTQYF
>15|NA|TRBJ2-2|few|TRBV6-6
TGTGCCAGCAGCAAGGGACCAACTTCAACCGGGGAGCTGTTTTTT
CASSKGPTSTGELFF
>15|TRBD2|TRBJ2-1|NA|TRBV18
TGTGCCAGCTCACCTCGGGGGCGGGAGGACTATGAGCAGTTCTTC
CASSPRGREDYEQFF